The TCR beta chain described here comes from a study of blood T cell repertoires in COVID-19. Study-wide background: The United States, Italy and Spain provided the acute and convalescent COVID-19 samples. Nucleic acid was either cDNA or gDNA, and it came from T cells, B-cell-depleted T cells, or PBMCs.

In the authors' workflow: How many nucleated cells were present was estimated from reference gene primer amplification. Only in-frame clones appear in the TCRdb table, and some are missing; sequencing was by immunoSEQ multiplex PCR. That table is the source of V, J and clone size, and D and trimming were worked out from the DNA. The sample includes about 42,000 clones, 75% to 90% seen only once; the top ten take more than 7%. J was trimmed by 15 bases and V by 5 bases; bases with no gene match: 8. This CDR3 spans 12 amino acids. Germline assignment: CDR1 GTSNPN and CDR2 SVGIG (reference sequence). This chain uses TRBV30 with TRBJ1-5, with 12 bases aligning to TRBD1. Sequences were obtained from peripheral blood. The TCR originated in a man aged 25-45 years with active or convalescent COVID-19. The CDR3 loop is CAWPGTGGLGHF. Written as DNA, the CDR3 is TGTGCCTGGCCCGGGACAGGGGGCCTCGGGCATTTT. The complete variable domain, with remaining parts taken from reference TRBV30 and TRBJ1-5, reads SQTIHQWPATLVQPVGSPLSLECTVEGTSNPNLYWYRQAAGRGLQLLFYSVGIGQISSEVPQNLSASRPQDRQFILSSKKLLLSDSGFYLCAWPGTGGLGHFGDGTRLSIL.